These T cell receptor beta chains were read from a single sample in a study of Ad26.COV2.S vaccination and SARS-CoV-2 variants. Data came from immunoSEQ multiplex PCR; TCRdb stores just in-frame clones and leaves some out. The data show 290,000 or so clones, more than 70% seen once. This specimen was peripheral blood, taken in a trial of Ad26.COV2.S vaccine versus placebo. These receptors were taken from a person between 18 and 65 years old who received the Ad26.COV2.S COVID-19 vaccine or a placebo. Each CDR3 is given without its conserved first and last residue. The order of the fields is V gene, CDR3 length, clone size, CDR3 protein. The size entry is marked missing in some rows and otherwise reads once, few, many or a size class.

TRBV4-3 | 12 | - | ASSQGITTGELF
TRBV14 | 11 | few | ASAISGGAEAF
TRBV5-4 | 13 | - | ASSLRSGATDTQY
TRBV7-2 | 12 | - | ASRTGTGGFGYT
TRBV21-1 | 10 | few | ASSKAAGELF
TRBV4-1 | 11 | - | ASSQDRGYEQY
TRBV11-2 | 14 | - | ASSLGASGVTDTQY
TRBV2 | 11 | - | ASSEEGTYGYT
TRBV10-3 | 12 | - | AISSGALNTEAF
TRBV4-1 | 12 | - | ASSPAGVNTEAF
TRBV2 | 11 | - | ASSVNRENEQF